Below are 10 T cell receptor beta chains sequenced from a single sample in a study of Graves' ophthalmopathy and Graves' hyperthyroidism. Amplifying from RNA transcripts, the study obtained TCR beta CDR3 regions. First-round RT-PCR employed HTBI primers, with a second-round multiplex PCR after it. TCRdb itself ran the multiplex PCR reads through MiXCR, one entry per CDR3 protein. The sample has approximately 1.2 million distinct CDR3 sequences, 35% to 40% seen once. Sequencing was done on a sample of peripheral blood or thyroid tissue (not recorded which). These receptor sequences come from an adult man with Graves' hyperthyroidism.

As to this clonotype: A single base separates this from a much larger clone, so it may be a read error. This chain uses TRBV7-2 with TRBJ2-7, with D perhaps TRBD1 or TRBD2 (6 bases each). Trimming removed 2 bases from V and 9 bases from J, with 20 bases in between. From germline, CDR1 is SGHTA and CDR2 FQGNSA. The CDR3 contains 15 residues. Here the CDR3 DNA reads TGTGCCAGCAGCTTATTGCTGGGCCCCGGGGGCGGGCAGTACTTC. It yields the protein CASSLLLGPGGGQYF.

This clonotype was observed at least ten times. The chain carries TRBV20-1 and TRBJ1-5; D gene ambiguous. The CDR3 spans 12 residues. V shed 6 bases and J shed 1 base, with 7 bases lying between them. In germline, CDR1 is DFQATT, CDR2 SNEGSKA (reference sequence). CDR3 protein: CSAGGSNQPQHF. The CDR3 DNA is TGCAGTGCAGGCGGAAGCAATCAGCCCCAGCATTTT.

This clonotype has only a few counts. The J gene is TRBJ1-2, the V gene TRBV3-2. TRBV3-2 is reported as a pseudogene. The CDR3 contains 14 residues. CDR3 loop: CASSQVLGLYGYTF. In nucleotides, the CDR3 is TGTGCCAGCAGCCAAGTTCTGGGACTCTATGGCTACACCTTC.

The J gene is TRBJ2-7, the V gene TRBV3-1, with 7 bases identical to TRBD1. Germline V CDR1 and CDR2: LGHDT, YNNKEL (reference sequence). V was pared by 6 bases and J by 4 bases, with 9 bases of the junction left unmatched. The CDR3 is made up of 14 amino acids. CDR3 in amino acids: CASRPQTGKYEQYF. For the CDR3, the DNA is TGTGCCAGCAGGCCGCAGACAGGGAAGTACGAGCAGTACTTC.

V gene TRBV29-1 combines with J gene TRBJ1-2, with D possibly being TRBD1 (6 bases). The V end was cut by 4 bases, the J end by 4 bases, with 13 bases between. Germline CDR1 and CDR2: SQVTM and ANQGSEA. The CDR3 is made up of 13 amino acids. The CDR3 sequence: CSVAPTGLYGYTF. As DNA, the CDR3 is TGCAGCGTTGCCCCTACAGGGCTCTATGGCTACACCTTC.

This clonotype was seen ten or more times. The genes are TRBV4-1 and TRBJ1-2, with D unresolved. This CDR3 is 15 amino acids long. The V end lost 0 bases, the J end lost 4 bases, and 12 bases lay between the germline ends. Germline assignment: CDR1 MGHRA and CDR2 YSYEKL. CDR3 amino acids: CASSQEGREVYGYTF. The CDR3 bases are TGCGCCAGCAGCCAAGAGGGGAGGGAAGTCTATGGCTACACCTTC.

This clonotype has more than one count but fewer than ten. The rearrangement uses TRBV2 and TRBJ2-7; tentative D call: TRBD2 (6 bases). CDR3 length: 12 amino acids. The V end lost 4 bases, the J end lost 6 bases, and 10 bases lay between the germline ends. Germline lookup yields CDR1 SNHLY and CDR2 FYNNEI. CDR3 residues: CASSATSREQYF. The CDR3 region has the DNA TGTGCCAGCAGTGCGACTAGTCGCGAGCAGTACTTC.

The chain joins TRBV18 to TRBJ1-5; a weak D match, TRBD1 (5 bases). V was trimmed by 4 bases and J by 1 base, leaving 14 bases between them. Per the germline V gene, CDR1 is KGHSH and CDR2 is LQKENI. The CDR3 extends over 16 amino acids. This CDR3 is CASSHTTGTSNQPQHF. The CDR3 DNA follows: TGTGCCAGCTCACACACGACCGGGACGAGCAATCAGCCCCAGCATTTT. The variable domain in full, with the rest retrieved from reference TRBV18 and TRBJ1-5, is NAGVMQNPRHLVRRRGQEARLRCSPMKGHSHVYWYRQLPEEGLKFMVYLQKENIIDESGMPKERFSAEFPKEGPSILRIQQVVRGDSAAYFCASSHTTGTSNQPQHFGDGTRLSIL.

This clonotype was seen a single time. At one end the junction does not follow the germline gene, possibly because of a read error. The V gene is TRBV20-1, the J gene TRBJ1-5, with unresolved D. This CDR3 is built from 16 residues. The germline V gene encodes CDR1 DFQATT and CDR2 SNEGSKA (reference sequence). The CDR3 sequence is CSAGELGIGYWQPQHF. CDR3 DNA sequence: TGCAGTGCTGGAGAATTGGGTATTGGGTACTGGCAGCCCCAGCATTTT.

This clonotype was found many times. The junction shows a germline mismatch at one end, possibly a read error. This chain joins TRBV10-2 and TRBJ2-7; 14 bases are shared with TRBD2. CDR3 length equals 14 residues. Germline loops: CDR1 WSHSY, CDR2 SAAADI. In DNA, the CDR3 is TGTGCCAGCAGCGCGGGACTAGCGGGAGTGGAGCAGTACTTC. Its translation: CASSAGLAGVEQYF.